Listed here are 29 T cell receptor beta chains from one sample, sequenced in a study of blood T cell repertoires in COVID-19. Repertoires were generated with immunoSEQ multiplex PCR, while TCRdb's copy carries only in-frame clones and drops some. The sample lists 300,000 to 400,000 clones, 75% to 90% occurring once. The sequencing input was PBMCs or T cells enriched from blood (not recorded which). The source is a man between 18 and 35 years old who had recovered from COVID-19.

V and J are TRBV27 and TRBJ1-2, with D perhaps TRBD1 (5 bases). Germline V gives CDR1 MNHEY, CDR2 SMNVEV (reference sequence). The CDR3 has 14 residues. Trimming pared 4 bases from V and 2 bases from J, leaving 11 bases between. As DNA, the CDR3 is TGTGCCAGCAGTTCCGCGACAGAAAACTATGGCTACACCTTC. As protein: CASSSATENYGYTF.

The chain recombines TRBV6-5 with TRBJ2-6; D is possibly TRBD2 (5 bases). The CDR3 contains 14 residues. Deletions cut 4 bases from V and 1 base from J, with 5 bases between. Germline CDR1 is MNHEY and CDR2 is SVGAGI. CDR3: CASSSGSGANVLTF. The DNA for the CDR3 is TGTGCCAGCAGTTCGGGGTCTGGGGCCAACGTCCTGACTTTC.

The chain joins TRBV19 to TRBJ2-7; D possibly corresponds to TRBD1 (6 bases). Germline-derived CDR1 and CDR2 are LNHDA and SQIVND (reference sequence). This CDR3 spans 14 amino acids. The V and J ends lost 4 bases and 3 bases respectively, with 13 bases between them. This chain's CDR3 is CASSKQGRGYEQYF. The CDR3 region has the DNA TGTGCCAGTAGTAAACAGGGAAGGGGCTACGAGCAGTACTTC.

The rearrangement joins TRBV18 to TRBJ1-3; the D gene is possibly TRBD1 (5 bases). The V and J ends lost 5 bases and 11 bases respectively, with 13 bases between them. Germline V CDR1 and CDR2: KGHSH, LQKENI. The CDR3 loop spans 12 amino acids. The chain's CDR3 is CASSAGPGAIYF. The CDR3 DNA reads as TGTGCCAGCTCAGCCGGCCCGGGGGCCATATATTTT.

The gene calls are TRBV2 and TRBJ1-3; a possible D gene is TRBD1 (6 bases). CDR1 and CDR2 (germline): SNHLY, FYNNEI. V lost 6 bases and J lost 2, with 14 bases in between. The CDR3 has 15 residues. The CDR3 DNA reads TGTGCCAGCAGGCCAGGGGCGGGGGCTGGAAACACCATATATTTT. Its translation: CASRPGAGAGNTIYF. Together with reference TRBV2 and TRBJ1-3, the CDR3 gives the full variable domain: EPEVTQTPSHQVTQMGQEVILRCVPISNHLYFYWYRQILGQKVEFLVSFYNNEISEKSEIFDDQFSVERPDGSNFTLKIRSTKLEDSAMYFCASRPGAGAGNTIYFGEGSWLTVV.

The chain links TRBV7-9 to TRBJ2-2; 7 bases are a match to TRBD1. After removal of 5 bases from V and 6 bases from J, the junction contained 6 bases not matched to a gene. The germline CDR1 and CDR2 sequences are SEHNR and FQNEAQ (reference sequence). CDR3 length: 14 amino acids. CDR3: CASSARQGPGELFF. DNA of the CDR3: TGTGCCAGCAGCGCCCGACAGGGTCCCGGGGAGCTGTTTTTT. Full variable domain (missing parts from reference TRBV7-9 and TRBJ2-2): DTGVSQNPRHKITKRGQNVTFRCDPISEHNRLYWYRQTLGQGPEFLTYFQNEAQLEKSRLLSDRFSAERPKGSFSTLEIQRTEQGDSAMYLCASSARQGPGELFFGEGSRLTVL.

The J gene is TRBJ1-5, the V gene TRBV19; D is perhaps TRBD1 (5 bases). This CDR3 comprises 16 residues. V lost 2 bases and J lost 6, with 17 bases in between. Germline CDR1 reads LNHDA; CDR2 reads SQIVND (reference sequence). CDR3 protein: CASSILVGGGIQPQHF. The CDR3 DNA is TGTGCCAGTAGTATATTAGTCGGGGGTGGGATTCAGCCCCAGCATTTT.

The J gene is TRBJ2-7, the V gene TRBV5-1; TRBD1 matches at 9 bases. V lost 4 bases, J lost 6 bases, and 11 bases stayed unmatched. There are 15 residues in the CDR3. Germline CDR1 SGHRS, CDR2 YFSETQ. Written as DNA, the CDR3 is TGCGCCAGCAGCGCCTCCGGGACAGGGTACGGCGAGCAGTACTTC. It is translated as CASSASGTGYGEQYF.

Of note for this clone: Distinct nucleotide sequences in the sample also encode this CDR3. The chain couples TRBV6-5 to TRBJ1-2, with D perhaps TRBD1 (6 bases). The V gene's germline CDR1 is MNHEY and CDR2 SVGAGI. The V gene lost 6 bases and the J gene lost 3 bases, with 11 bases spanning the gap. CDR3 size: 13 residues. In DNA, the CDR3 is TGTGCCAGCAGCTCAACAGGGTACTATGGCTACACCTTC. Translated, it gives CASSSTGYYGYTF.

V usage is TRBV27 and J usage is TRBJ2-3, with D perhaps TRBD1 (6 bases). This CDR3 is 15 amino acids long. Germline CDR1 reads MNHEY; CDR2 reads SMNVEV (reference sequence). V gave up 6 bases and J gave up 2 bases, with 15 bases separating them. The CDR3 sequence is CASREGQTYTDTQYF. CDR3 DNA sequence: TGTGCCAGCAGGGAAGGACAGACCTACACAGATACGCAGTATTTT.

The rearrangement uses TRBV19 and TRBJ1-1; no firm D call. The CDR3 covers 13 residues. V shed 11 bases and J shed 1 base, with 14 bases lying between them. Germline values: CDR1 LNHDA, CDR2 SQIVND (reference sequence). CDR3 bases: TGTGCCTCCTCCTGGCAGAAGAACACTGAAGCTTTCTTT. Its protein product is CASSWQKNTEAFF.

V and J are TRBV5-1 and TRBJ2-1; 15 bases fit TRBD2. Trimming cost V 2 bases and J 9 bases; bases outside gene matches: 6. Per the germline V gene, CDR1 is SGHRS and CDR2 is YFSETQ. This CDR3 has 16 residues. CDR3 region: CASSLGTSGGRGEQFF. CDR3 coding DNA: TGCGCCAGCAGCTTAGGGACTAGCGGGGGGAGGGGTGAGCAGTTCTTC.

The chain is built from TRBV6-5 and TRBJ2-2; TRBD1 aligns across 7 bases. V dropped 4 bases and J dropped 5; count of bases not matched to a gene: 7. Germline lookup yields CDR1 MNHEY and CDR2 SVGAGI. The CDR3 runs to 15 residues. CDR3 protein: CASSLTGMRTGELFF. The CDR3 DNA sequence: TGTGCCAGCAGTTTGACAGGGATGAGGACCGGGGAGCTGTTTTTT.

This chain joins TRBV10-3 and TRBJ1-3; D remains ambiguous. V was cut by 8 bases and J by 0 bases, with 5 bases left in between. Per the germline V gene, CDR1 is ENHRY and CDR2 is SYGVKD. This CDR3 is built from 12 residues. The DNA of the CDR3 is TGTGCCATCCTTAGCTCTGGAAACACCATATATTTT. Translating it yields CAILSSGNTIYF.

The gene calls are TRBV4-1 and TRBJ1-2; D unresolved. V gave up 0 bases and J gave up 3 bases, with 11 bases separating them. In germline, CDR1 is MGHRA, CDR2 YSYEKL. There are 15 residues in the CDR3. CDR3 sequence reads: CASSQDHHVDYGYTF. The DNA for the CDR3 is TGCGCCAGCAGCCAAGATCACCACGTAGACTATGGCTACACCTTC.

The V and J genes are TRBV27 and TRBJ2-2, with 11 bases fitting TRBD1. Germline V gene data show CDR1 as MNHEY and CDR2 as SMNVEV (reference sequence). This CDR3 spans 15 amino acids. Trimming at V came to 5 bases and at J to 7 bases, leaving 6 bases not matched to a gene. The CDR3 DNA sequence: TGTGCCAGCAGTGCCGGGACAGGGGGAATCGGGGAGCTGTTTTTT. Protein sequence: CASSAGTGGIGELFF.

The chain has TRBV5-8 and TRBJ1-4, with TRBD1 matching over 7 bases. V lost 5 bases to trimming and J lost 0 bases; unmatched junction nucleotides: 4. The germline CDR1 and CDR2 sequences are SGHTS and YDEGEE. The CDR3 spans 15 residues. In DNA form, the CDR3 reads TGTGCCAGCAGTAGACAGGGAACAACTAATGAAAAACTGTTTTTT. Translation gives CASSRQGTTNEKLFF.

The chain employs TRBV9 and TRBJ2-3, with a weak D call TRBD2 (6 bases). CDR1 and CDR2 (germline): SGDLS, YYNGEE. Trimming removed 0 bases at V and 0 bases at J, with 26 bases between. The CDR3 has 21 amino acids. The CDR3 here is CASSVEGGVHDTLLSTDTQYF. The CDR3 nucleotides read TGTGCCAGCAGCGTAGAGGGCGGGGTACACGACACCCTTCTTAGCACAGATACGCAGTATTTT. The full variable domain, its missing parts supplied by reference TRBV9 and TRBJ2-3, is DSGVTQTPKHLITATGQRVTLRCSPRSGDLSVYWYQQSLDQGLQFLIQYYNGEERAKGNILERFSAQQFPDLHSELNLSSLELGDSALYFCASSVEGGVHDTLLSTDTQYFGPGTRLTVL.

The chain links TRBV3-1 (or the pseudogene TRBV3-2) to TRBJ1-1; 7 bases match TRBD1. This CDR3 region has 14 residues. The trim removed 2 bases at V and 5 bases at J, leaving 5 bases unmatched. The V gene's germline CDR1 is LGHDT and CDR2 YNNKEL (reference sequence). The CDR3 nucleotides are TGTGCCAGCAGCCAAACAGGGGTAAAAACTGAAGCTTTCTTT. Translation gives CASSQTGVKTEAFF.

The gene calls are TRBV15 and TRBJ1-5, with D perhaps matching TRBD1 (5 bases). The CDR3 has 17 amino acids. With 6 bases removed from V and 3 bases from J, the gap between germline ends came to 21 bases. Germline loops: CDR1 LNHNV, CDR2 YYDKDF (reference sequence). This CDR3 reads CATRRRGVQASNQPQHF. The DNA of the CDR3 is TGTGCCACCAGGAGAAGAGGAGTACAGGCCTCCAATCAGCCCCAGCATTTT.

The genes are TRBV7-9 and TRBJ2-7, with 9 bases matching TRBD2. Germline CDR1 reads SEHNR; CDR2 reads FQNEAQ (reference sequence). Trimming took 5 bases from V and 7 from J; bases not matched to a gene: 12. This CDR3 contains 15 residues. The CDR3 here is CASSPPGTSPGEQYF. The CDR3 coding sequence is TGTGCCAGCAGCCCCCCCGGGACTAGCCCGGGAGAGCAGTACTTC.

The rearrangement links TRBV2 to TRBJ2-7; maybe TRBD2 (5 bases). This CDR3 has 16 amino acids. V was shortened by 1 base and J by 0 bases, with 13 bases between the two germline ends. In germline, CDR1 is SNHLY, CDR2 FYNNEI. CDR3 in DNA: TGTGCCAGCAGTGAAGGGGGAACAGACTACTCCTACGAGCAGTACTTC. Residues: CASSEGGTDYSYEQYF.

This sequence joins TRBV7-8 and TRBJ2-3, with D possibly TRBD1 on 6 matching bases. Germline CDR1 and CDR2: SGHVS and FQNEAQ. This CDR3 spans 13 amino acids. The ends were cut back, 8 bases at V and 5 bases at J, with 14 bases in the middle. The CDR3 protein is CASSSTGKDTQYF. As DNA, the CDR3 is TGTGCCAGCTCGAGTACAGGGAAAGATACGCAGTATTTT.

V and J are TRBV6-6 and TRBJ1-6; D is unresolved. The V end lost 2 bases, the J end lost 6 bases, and 14 bases lay between the germline ends. The CDR3 runs 16 residues. The germline V gene encodes CDR1 MNHNY and CDR2 SVGAGI (reference sequence). CDR3 nucleotide sequence: TGTGCCAGCAGTTACGCGAGGGAAGTCGGTAATTCACCCCTCCACTTT. Its protein is CASSYAREVGNSPLHF.

The chain carries TRBV10-3 and TRBJ2-1; D is perhaps TRBD1 (6 bases). There are 13 residues in the CDR3. Looked up from germline, CDR1 is ENHRY and CDR2 is SYGVKD. Trimming pared 4 bases from V and 10 bases from J, leaving 14 bases between. CDR3 sequence: CAISGTVELEQFF. In DNA, the CDR3 is TGTGCCATCAGTGGGACAGTTGAATTAGAGCAGTTCTTC.

This clone was detected only a few times. J is TRBJ2-1 and V is TRBV24-1; D may be TRBD2 (6 bases). Trimming took off 2 bases at V and 8 bases at J, with 12 bases between the two ends. The CDR3 length is 14 residues. Germline V gene sequence: CDR1 KGHDR, CDR2 SFDVKD. CDR3 sequence reads: CATSDSGATYEQFF. The CDR3 DNA follows: TGTGCCACCAGTGATTCGGGAGCTACGTATGAGCAGTTCTTC.

This clone showed up just once. The chain employs TRBV6-5 and TRBJ1-1; the D gene is possibly TRBD1 (5 bases). Per germline, CDR1 MNHEY and CDR2 SVGAGI. V gave up 3 bases and J gave up 1 base, with 9 bases separating them. This CDR3 has 14 amino acids. The CDR3 loop is CASSYDRWNTEAFF. The CDR3 bases are TGTGCCAGCAGTTATGACAGATGGAACACTGAAGCTTTCTTT.

The genes are TRBV6-1 and TRBJ2-7; D perhaps matches TRBD2 (6 bases). Germline lookup yields CDR1 MNHNS and CDR2 SASEGT. The CDR3 consists of 14 residues. Between the trimmed V and J ends, which lost 1 base and 7 bases, there was a span of 14 bases. The DNA of the CDR3 is TGTGCCAGCAGTGAAGTGGGTCGGGGGATGGAGCAGTACTTC. This gives the protein CASSEVGRGMEQYF.

The rearrangement links TRBV7-3 to TRBJ1-2, with 10 bases that match TRBD1. Germline V gene sequence: CDR1 SGHTA, CDR2 FQGTGA. Trimming at V came to 5 bases and at J to 6 bases, leaving 9 bases not matched to a gene. CDR3 length equals 15 residues. This CDR3 is CASSGPGQGMDGYTF. The CDR3 DNA follows: TGTGCCAGCAGCGGTCCGGGACAGGGGATGGATGGCTACACCTTC.